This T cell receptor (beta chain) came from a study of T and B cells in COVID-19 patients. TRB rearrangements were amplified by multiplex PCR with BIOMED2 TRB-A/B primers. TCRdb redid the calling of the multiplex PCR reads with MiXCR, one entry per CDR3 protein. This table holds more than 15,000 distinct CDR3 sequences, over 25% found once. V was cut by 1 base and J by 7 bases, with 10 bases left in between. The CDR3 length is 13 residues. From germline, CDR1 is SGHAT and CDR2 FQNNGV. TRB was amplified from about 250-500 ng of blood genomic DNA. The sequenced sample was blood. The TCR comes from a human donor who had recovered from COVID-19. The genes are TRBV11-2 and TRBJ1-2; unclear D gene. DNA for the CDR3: TGTGCCAGCAGCTTAGGGTCAGACCTTGGCTACACCTTC. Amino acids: CASSLGSDLGYTF.